The clone carrying this T cell receptor beta chain has ten or more counts. Germline CDR1 SGDLS, CDR2 YYNGEE. V gave up 3 bases and J gave up 5 bases, with 3 bases separating them. The CDR3 is made up of 11 amino acids. TCRdb fed the RT-PCR reads into MiXCR, producing one record per CDR3 protein. There are about 570,000 distinct CDR3 sequences in the sample; about 10% occur only once, and roughly a tenth lies in the top ten. This entry is derived from a study of response to subunit inactivated influenza vaccine. Here the sequenced sample was PBMCs from blood, taken on the day of vaccination. The clonotype was recovered from a man aged 45 to 65 who received an inactivated influenza vaccine. This sequence joins TRBV9 and TRBJ2-1; no clear D. CDR3 coding DNA: TGTGCCAGCAGCGGTAACAATGAGCAGTTCTTC. It yields the protein CASSGNNEQFF.